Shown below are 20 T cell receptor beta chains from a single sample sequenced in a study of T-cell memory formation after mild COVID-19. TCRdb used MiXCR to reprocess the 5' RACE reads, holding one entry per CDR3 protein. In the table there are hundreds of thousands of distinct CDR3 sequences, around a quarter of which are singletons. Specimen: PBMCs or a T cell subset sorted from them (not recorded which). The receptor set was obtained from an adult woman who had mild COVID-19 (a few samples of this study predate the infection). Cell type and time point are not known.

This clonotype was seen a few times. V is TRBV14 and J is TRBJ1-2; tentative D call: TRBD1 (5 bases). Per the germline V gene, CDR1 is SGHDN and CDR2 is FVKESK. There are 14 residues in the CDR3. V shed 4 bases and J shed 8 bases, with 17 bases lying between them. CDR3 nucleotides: TGTGCCAGCAGCCGAGAGTCCAGGGCGAAGGGCTACACCTTC. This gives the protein CASSRESRAKGYTF.

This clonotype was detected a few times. The CDR3: CASSQWEGDNEQFF. In nucleotides, the CDR3 is TGCGCCAGCAGCCAATGGGAAGGGGACAATGAGCAGTTCTTC. J is TRBJ2-1 and V is TRBV4-1, with D perhaps matching TRBD1 (5 bases). The CDR3 length is 14 residues. With 2 bases removed from V and 5 bases from J, the gap between germline ends came to 10 bases. Germline loops: CDR1 MGHRA, CDR2 YSYEKL.

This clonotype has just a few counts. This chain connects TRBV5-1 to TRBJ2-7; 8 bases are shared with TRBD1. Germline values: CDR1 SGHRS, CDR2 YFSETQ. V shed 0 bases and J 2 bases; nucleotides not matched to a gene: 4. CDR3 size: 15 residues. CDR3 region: CASSLAGGQAYEQYF. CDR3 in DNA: TGCGCCAGCAGCTTGGCAGGGGGACAGGCCTACGAGCAGTACTTC.

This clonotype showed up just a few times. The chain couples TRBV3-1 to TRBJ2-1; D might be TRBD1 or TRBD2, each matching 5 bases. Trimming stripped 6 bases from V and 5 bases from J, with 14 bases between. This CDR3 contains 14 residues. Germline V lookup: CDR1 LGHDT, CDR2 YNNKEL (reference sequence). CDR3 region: CASRNGGRNNEQFF. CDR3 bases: TGTGCCAGCAGGAATGGGGGAAGAAACAATGAGCAGTTCTTC.

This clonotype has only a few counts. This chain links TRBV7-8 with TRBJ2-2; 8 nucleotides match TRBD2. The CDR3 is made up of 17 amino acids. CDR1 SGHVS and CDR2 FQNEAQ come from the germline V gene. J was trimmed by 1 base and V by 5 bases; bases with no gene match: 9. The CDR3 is CASSLKIAGRNTGELFF. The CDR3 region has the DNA TGTGCCAGCAGCCTCAAAATAGCGGGACGGAACACCGGGGAGCTGTTTTTT.

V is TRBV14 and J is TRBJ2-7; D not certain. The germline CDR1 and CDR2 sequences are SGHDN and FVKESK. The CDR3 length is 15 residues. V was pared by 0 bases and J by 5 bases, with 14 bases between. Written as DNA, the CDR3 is TGTGCCAGCAGCCAAGAAGATAGCAGTCTCAACGAGCAGTACTTC. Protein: CASSQEDSSLNEQYF.

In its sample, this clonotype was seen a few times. The CDR3 is CASSQSYGAGETQYF. The CDR3 DNA sequence: TGCGCCAGCAGCCAAAGTTATGGAGCGGGTGAGACCCAGTACTTC. The chain couples TRBV4-3 to TRBJ2-5, with TRBD2 as a possible D gene (6 bases). The CDR3 is 15 residues long. Trimming took 2 bases from V and 5 from J, leaving 15 bases between them. The germline gives CDR1 LGHNA, CDR2 YSLEER.

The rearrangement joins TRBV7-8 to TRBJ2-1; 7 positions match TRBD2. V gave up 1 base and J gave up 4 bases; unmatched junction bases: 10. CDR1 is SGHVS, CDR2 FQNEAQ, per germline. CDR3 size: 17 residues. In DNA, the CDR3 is TGTGCCAGCAGCTTAGATCTCGCGGGAGAGGTTTACAATGAGCAGTTCTTC. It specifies CASSLDLAGEVYNEQFF.

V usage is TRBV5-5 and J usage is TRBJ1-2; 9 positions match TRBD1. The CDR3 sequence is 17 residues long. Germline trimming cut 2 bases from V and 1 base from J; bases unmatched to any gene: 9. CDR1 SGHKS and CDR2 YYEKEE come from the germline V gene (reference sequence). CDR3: CASSFLGTGPLNYGYTF. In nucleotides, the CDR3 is TGTGCCAGCAGCTTTCTAGGGACAGGGCCTCTTAACTATGGCTACACCTTC.

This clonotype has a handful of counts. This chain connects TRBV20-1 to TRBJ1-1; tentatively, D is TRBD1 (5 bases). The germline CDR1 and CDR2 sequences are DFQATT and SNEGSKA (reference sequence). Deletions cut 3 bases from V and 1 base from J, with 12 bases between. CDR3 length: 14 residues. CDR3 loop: CSASRDSSNTEAFF. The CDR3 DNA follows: TGCAGTGCTAGTCGGGACTCATCGAACACTGAAGCTTTCTTT.

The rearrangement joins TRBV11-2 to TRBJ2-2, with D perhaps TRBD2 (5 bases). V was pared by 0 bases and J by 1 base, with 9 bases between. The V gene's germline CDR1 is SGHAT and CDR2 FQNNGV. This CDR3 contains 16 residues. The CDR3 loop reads CASSLEGGQNTGELFF. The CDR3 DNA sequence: TGTGCCAGCAGCTTAGAAGGAGGCCAGAACACCGGGGAGCTGTTTTTT.

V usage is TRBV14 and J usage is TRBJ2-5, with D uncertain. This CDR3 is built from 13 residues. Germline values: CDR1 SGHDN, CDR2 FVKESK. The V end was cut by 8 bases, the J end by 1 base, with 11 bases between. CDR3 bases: TGTGCCAGCGCATTAGACTTCCAAGAGACCCAGTACTTC. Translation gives CASALDFQETQYF.

The CDR3 nucleotides are TGCAGTGTGGTGGGACGGTGGGGGAATGAGCAGTTCTTC. This translates into CSVVGRWGNEQFF. This sequence joins TRBV20-1 and TRBJ2-1; D may match TRBD1 or TRBD2 (5 bases each). Germline V gene sequence: CDR1 DFQATT, CDR2 SNEGSKA (reference sequence). This CDR3 is built from 13 residues. V gave up 7 bases and J gave up 7 bases, with 17 bases separating them.

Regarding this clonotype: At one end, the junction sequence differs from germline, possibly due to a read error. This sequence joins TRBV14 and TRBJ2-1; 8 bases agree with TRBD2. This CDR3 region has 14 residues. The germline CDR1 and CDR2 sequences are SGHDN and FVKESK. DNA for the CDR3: TGTGCCATCAGCCATTGGACTAGCTGGAATGAGCAGTTCTTC. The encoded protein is CAISHWTSWNEQFF.

CDR3 sequence (DNA): TGTGCCAGCAGCTCTGACCTCCAGCCTGTCATTCAGTACTTC. Translation gives CASSSDLQPVIQYF. This chain uses TRBV6-2 or TRBV6-3 with TRBJ2-4; unclear D gene. CDR3 size: 14 residues. V was shortened by 6 bases and J by 9 bases, with 18 bases between the two germline ends. Germline V gene lookup returns CDR1 MNHEY and CDR2 SVGEGT.

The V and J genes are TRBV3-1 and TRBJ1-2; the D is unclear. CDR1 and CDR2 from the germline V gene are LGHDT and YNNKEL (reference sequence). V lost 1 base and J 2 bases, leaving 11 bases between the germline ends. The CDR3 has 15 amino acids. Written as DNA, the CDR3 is TGTGCCAGCAGCCAAGGTTTGGCCAGCAACTATGGCTACACCTTC. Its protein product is CASSQGLASNYGYTF.

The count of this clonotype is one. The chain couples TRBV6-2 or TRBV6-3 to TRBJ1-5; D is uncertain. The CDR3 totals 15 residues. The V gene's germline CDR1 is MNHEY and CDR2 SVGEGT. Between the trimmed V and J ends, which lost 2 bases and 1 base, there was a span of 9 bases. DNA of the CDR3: TGTGCCAGCAGTTACAGCCTTGGGAGCAATCAGCCCCAGCATTTT. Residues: CASSYSLGSNQPQHF.

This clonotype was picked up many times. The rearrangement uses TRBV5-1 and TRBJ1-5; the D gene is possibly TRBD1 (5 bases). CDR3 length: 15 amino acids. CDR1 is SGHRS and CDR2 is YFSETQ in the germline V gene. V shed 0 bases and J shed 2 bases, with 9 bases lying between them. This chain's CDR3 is CASSLDGGGNQPQHF. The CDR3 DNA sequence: TGCGCCAGCAGCTTGGACGGGGGTGGCAATCAGCCCCAGCATTTT.

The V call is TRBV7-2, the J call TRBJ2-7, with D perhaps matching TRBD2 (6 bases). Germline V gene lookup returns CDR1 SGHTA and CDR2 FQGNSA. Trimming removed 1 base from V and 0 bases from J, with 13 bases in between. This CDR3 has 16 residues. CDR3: CASSLGPGLSSYEQYF. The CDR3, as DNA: TGTGCCAGCAGCTTAGGACCGGGACTCAGCTCCTACGAGCAGTACTTC.

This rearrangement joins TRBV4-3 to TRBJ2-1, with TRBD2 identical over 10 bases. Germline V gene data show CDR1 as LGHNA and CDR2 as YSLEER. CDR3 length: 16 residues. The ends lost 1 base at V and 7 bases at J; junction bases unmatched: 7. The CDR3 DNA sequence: TGCGCCAGCAGCCAAGTTGTAAGCGGGAGGGGTAATGAGCAGTTCTTC. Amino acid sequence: CASSQVVSGRGNEQFF.